This T cell receptor (beta chain) was sequenced during a study of T cell changes during pregnancy in multiple sclerosis. Repertoires were generated with immunoSEQ multiplex PCR, while TCRdb's copy carries only in-frame clones and drops some. The sample contains roughly 61,000 clones, around nine tenths of which appear only once. V shed 4 bases, J shed 11 bases, and the junction held 10 bases outside the gene matches. The germline gives CDR1 MNHEY, CDR2 SVGAGI. This CDR3 has 13 residues. The chain combines TRBV6-5 with TRBJ2-7, with TRBD2 matching over 8 bases. The TCR comes from a female donor in good health, enrolled as a control in a pregnancy study. The material was peripheral blood, obtained in the first trimester of pregnancy. The DNA for the CDR3 is TGTGCCAGCAGTTCCCGCGGGGTAGCGGGAAAGTACTTC. The encoded protein is CASSSRGVAGKYF.